The subject of this entry is one T cell receptor beta chain. At the DNA level, this CDR3 is encoded by other sequences in the same sample as well. The table came from immunoSEQ multiplex PCR; TCRdb's copy has only in-frame clones and leaves some out. The table has over 90,000 clones, 80% to 90% seen once; the top ten hold 19%. The sample originates from a study of control samples from healthy donors and cancer patients. Trimming removed 0 bases from V and 0 bases from J, with 7 bases in between. The CDR3 extends over 15 amino acids. CDR1 is SGHRS, CDR2 YFSETQ, per germline. The rearrangement joins TRBV5-1 to TRBJ1-5, with D maybe TRBD1 (5 bases). The sample taken for sequencing was PBMCs. This receptor was obtained from a man in his 60s with lung cancer. CDR3 sequence (DNA): TGCGCCAGCAGCTTGGAGGGGTATAGCAATCAGCCCCAGCATTTT. Residues: CASSLEGYSNQPQHF.